Listed here are 30 T cell receptor beta chains from one sample, sequenced in a study of OX40 agonist ivuxolimab in advanced cancers. Assay: immunoSEQ multiplex PCR; the TCRdb copy retains only in-frame clones and omits some. The sample records 36,000 or so clones, about 80% being singletons. Sequences were derived from CD4+ or CD8+ T cells sorted from blood, sampled in a trial of the OX40 agonist ivuxolimab. All receptors derive from an adult with an advanced solid tumor such as melanoma, head and neck, liver or kidney cancer.

The chain uses TRBV6-5 and TRBJ2-1, with TRBD2 matching over 10 bases. The CDR3 is 14 amino acids. Losses at the gene ends were 4 bases for V and 3 bases for J; bases not matched to a gene: 0. Per germline, CDR1 MNHEY and CDR2 SVGAGI. CDR3 nucleotides: TGTGCCAGCAGTTGGACTAGCGGCTACAATGAGCAGTTCTTC. It specifies CASSWTSGYNEQFF.

This rearrangement joins TRBV7-8 to TRBJ2-3; no definite D call. From germline, CDR1 is SGHVS and CDR2 FQNEAQ. With 6 bases removed from V and 0 bases from J, the gap between germline ends came to 13 bases. The CDR3 covers 15 residues. CDR3 in amino acids: CASRFNQRSTDTQYF. CDR3 in DNA: TGTGCCAGCAGATTCAACCAAAGGAGCACAGATACGCAGTATTTT.

The chain couples TRBV19 to TRBJ1-1; D ambiguous. This CDR3 region has 14 residues. Trimming cost V 4 bases and J 3 bases, with 12 bases left between them. Germline V lookup: CDR1 LNHDA, CDR2 SQIVND (reference sequence). The CDR3 region has the DNA TGTGCCAGTAGTACTAACGACGGTTACACTGAAGCTTTCTTT. It yields the protein CASSTNDGYTEAFF.

The rearrangement joins TRBV28 to TRBJ2-2; D gene unclear. The CDR3 length is 14 residues. Deletions cut 5 bases from V and 6 bases from J, with 13 bases between. Germline V lookup: CDR1 MDHEN, CDR2 SYDVKM. CDR3 sequence: CASSPTREAGELFF. The DNA for the CDR3 is TGTGCCAGCAGTCCAACAAGGGAAGCCGGGGAGCTGTTTTTT.

This chain connects TRBV28 to TRBJ2-7; TRBD1 is a possible D gene (5 bases). The CDR3 runs to 13 residues. V lost 3 bases and J lost 2, with 8 bases in between. Per germline, CDR1 MDHEN and CDR2 SYDVKM. CDR3 coding DNA: TGTGCCAGCAGTTTCCAGGGAACCTACGAGCAGTACTTC. As protein: CASSFQGTYEQYF.

V usage is TRBV6-4 and J usage is TRBJ2-2; D not certain. The ends were cut back, 2 bases at V and 4 bases at J, with 8 bases in the middle. Germline loops: CDR1 MRHNA, CDR2 SNTAGT. The CDR3 is 14 amino acids. Here the CDR3 DNA reads TGTGCCAGCAGTGACGAGGCAGTCACCGGGGAGCTGTTTTTT. Amino acids: CASSDEAVTGELFF.

V is TRBV4-1 and J is TRBJ1-2; TRBD1 aligns across 7 bases. Looked up from germline, CDR1 is MGHRA and CDR2 is YSYEKL. The CDR3 length is 13 residues. V was clipped by 2 bases and J by 6 bases; unmatched bases: 3. The CDR3 nucleotides are TGCGCCAGCAGCCAACCAGGGGGGCATGGCTACACCTTC. This gives the protein CASSQPGGHGYTF.

The DNA of the CDR3 is TGTGCCAGCAGGCATGGGACGATAAGCACAGATACGCAGTATTTT. The encoded protein is CASRHGTISTDTQYF. The chain links TRBV28 to TRBJ2-3, with D possibly being TRBD1 or TRBD2 (5 bases each). This CDR3 is built from 15 residues. The germline V gene encodes CDR1 MDHEN and CDR2 SYDVKM. Trimming left V 6 bases short and J 0 bases short, with 13 bases between.

The sample holds a few counts of this clone. V is TRBV7-6 and J is TRBJ2-7, with a possible D match to TRBD1 (5 bases). CDR1 is SGHVS and CDR2 is FNYEAQ in the germline V gene. V lost 5 bases to trimming and J lost 3 bases, with 17 bases between them. The CDR3 has 15 residues. The CDR3 bases are TGTGCCAGCAGCAGATACACAGGAAAACTCTACGAGCAGTACTTC. Its translation is CASSRYTGKLYEQYF.

DNA of the CDR3: TGTGCCAGCTCACCTCGACCGCTGGTGGAGCGGGAGGGCCCCGACACCGGGGAGCTGTTTTTT. Translation gives CASSPRPLVEREGPDTGELFF. The V gene is TRBV18, the J gene TRBJ2-2, with 10 bases matching TRBD2. The V segment lost 3 bases and the J segment 3 bases; nucleotides outside the gene matches: 19. CDR1 and CDR2 (germline): KGHSH, LQKENI. CDR3 length equals 21 residues.

This clone was seen only once. The chain employs TRBV5-4 and TRBJ1-1; perhaps TRBD1 as D (5 bases). Germline assignment: CDR1 SGHNT and CDR2 YYREEE (reference sequence). V lost 3 bases to trimming and J lost 5 bases, with 17 bases between them. CDR3 length: 15 amino acids. This CDR3 reads CASSYLQGYGTEAFF. The CDR3 bases are TGTGCCAGCAGCTATCTCCAGGGCTACGGGACTGAAGCTTTCTTT.

This clone was seen a handful of times. The V call is TRBV10-2, the J call TRBJ1-5; D gene ambiguous. Per the germline V gene, CDR1 is WSHSY and CDR2 is SAAADI. This CDR3 is 11 amino acids long. V was trimmed by 4 bases and J by 4 bases, leaving 2 bases between them. CDR3: CASSANQPQHF. CDR3 nucleotides: TGCGCCAGCAGTGCAAATCAGCCCCAGCATTTT.

This chain links TRBV6-4 with TRBJ1-2; D remains unclear. Germline CDR1 reads MRHNA; CDR2 reads SNTAGT. The ends were cut back, 4 bases at V and 3 bases at J, with 24 bases in the middle. The CDR3 loop spans 18 amino acids. The DNA of the CDR3 is TGTGCCAGCAGTGCTACAAACCCCGCCGTCGGTCATGACTATGGCTACACCTTC. This translates into CASSATNPAVGHDYGYTF.

The genes are TRBV12-5 and TRBJ2-1; D is unclear. The CDR3 is 13 residues long. Trimming shortened V by 7 bases and J by 8 bases, and 15 bases separated the two germline ends. Germline V lookup: CDR1 LGHNT, CDR2 FRNRAP. The CDR3 coding sequence is TGTGCTAGTGTTTATTCGGGTGGCGATGAGCAGTTCTTC. Its protein is CASVYSGGDEQFF.

This clone was counted a single time. This rearrangement joins TRBV7-9 to TRBJ2-5; D ambiguous. This CDR3 contains 14 residues. Trimming removed 5 bases from V and 1 base from J, with 11 bases in between. Germline lookup yields CDR1 SEHNR and CDR2 FQNEAQ (reference sequence). CDR3 in amino acids: CASSPRKFQETQYF. The CDR3 region has the DNA TGTGCCAGCAGCCCCAGGAAGTTCCAAGAGACCCAGTACTTC.

This clone was seen a single time. V usage is TRBV5-1 and J usage is TRBJ2-1; no reliable D call. V lost 0 bases and J lost 4, with 14 bases in between. The CDR3 length is 16 residues. Per germline, CDR1 SGHRS and CDR2 YFSETQ. CDR3 in amino acids: CASSLGAGSRYNEQFF. The CDR3, as DNA: TGCGCCAGCAGCTTGGGCGCAGGAAGCAGGTACAATGAGCAGTTCTTC.

This clone has a single count. The V gene is TRBV4-1, the J gene TRBJ2-3, with 9 bases that match TRBD1. CDR1 MGHRA and CDR2 YSYEKL come from the germline V gene. This CDR3 has 16 amino acids. Trimming cost V 3 bases and J 6 bases; bases outside gene matches: 10. The CDR3 DNA reads TGCGCCAGCAGCCAGGTCCGGGACAGGGACTTGGATACGCAGTATTTT. It translates to CASSQVRDRDLDTQYF.

This chain joins TRBV10-3 and TRBJ2-7; 10 positions match TRBD1. Germline V CDR1 and CDR2: ENHRY, SYGVKD. This CDR3 region has 15 residues. The V and J ends lost 6 bases and 3 bases, in that order; junction bases with no gene match: 8. CDR3 in amino acids: CAIRDRDRGFYEQYF. DNA for the CDR3: TGTGCCATCAGGGACCGGGACAGGGGATTCTACGAGCAGTACTTC.

The chain uses TRBV2 and TRBJ1-2, with 7 bases matching TRBD1. Per the germline V gene, CDR1 is SNHLY and CDR2 is FYNNEI. V trimming: 2 bases; J trimming: 8 bases; junction bases outside the gene matches: 11. The CDR3 runs to 15 residues. The CDR3 DNA is TGTGCCAGCAGTGAAACGGGACAGCTGCCAAGGGGCTACACCTTC. Translating it yields CASSETGQLPRGYTF.

This clone came up a few times. V is TRBV6-5 and J is TRBJ1-1; D is unresolved. V was pared by 4 bases and J by 2 bases, with 8 bases between. The CDR3 is made up of 13 amino acids. Germline V gene sequence: CDR1 MNHEY, CDR2 SVGAGI. The CDR3 reads CASSLNLNTEAFF. CDR3 sequence (DNA): TGTGCCAGCAGTTTAAACCTAAACACTGAAGCTTTCTTT.

This chain joins TRBV5-4 and TRBJ1-3; TRBD1 matches at 9 bases. This CDR3 has 14 amino acids. In germline, CDR1 is SGHNT, CDR2 YYREEE (reference sequence). Trimming at V came to 9 bases and at J to 2 bases, leaving 6 bases not matched to a gene. The CDR3 reads CATRQGGTGNTIYF. In DNA, the CDR3 is TGTGCCACACGACAGGGGGGCACTGGAAACACCATATATTTT. The full variable domain, in which reference TRBV5-4 and TRBJ1-3 provide the parts outside the CDR3, is ETGVTQSPTHLIKTRGQQVTLRCSSQSGHNTVSWYQQALGQGPQFIFQYYREEENGRGNFPPRFSGLQFPNYSSELNVNALELDDSALYLCATRQGGTGNTIYFGEGSWLTVV.

This clone was counted only a few times. This sequence joins TRBV2 and TRBJ2-2, with D unclear. This CDR3 has 14 residues. Germline CDR1 is SNHLY and CDR2 is FYNNEI. V lost 2 bases and J 3 bases, leaving 7 bases between the germline ends. CDR3 sequence reads: CASSERVYTGELFF. The CDR3 nucleotides read TGTGCCAGCAGTGAAAGGGTTTACACCGGGGAGCTGTTTTTT.

This clone turned up a few times. This chain connects TRBV19 to TRBJ2-5; D is ambiguous. This CDR3 comprises 15 residues. The germline gives CDR1 LNHDA, CDR2 SQIVND (reference sequence). The V and J ends lost 7 bases and 0 bases respectively, with 15 bases between them. The CDR3 DNA is TGTGCCAGTAAAGGGAACCACGAGTACCAAGAGACCCAGTACTTC. Encoded protein: CASKGNHEYQETQYF.

The chain links TRBV13 to TRBJ2-1; 11 nucleotides align to TRBD2. Trimming at V came to 5 bases and at J to 7 bases, leaving 10 bases not matched to a gene. This CDR3 comprises 16 residues. The germline CDR1 and CDR2 sequences are PRHDT and FYEKMQ (reference sequence). The CDR3: CASSDFSGGASNEQFF. In DNA, the CDR3 is TGTGCCAGCAGCGATTTTAGCGGGGGGGCCTCAAATGAGCAGTTCTTC.

The V and J genes are TRBV4-3 and TRBJ2-7, with TRBD2 matching over 9 bases. This CDR3 has 16 residues. Germline V gene sequence: CDR1 LGHNA, CDR2 YSLEER. J gave up 2 bases and V 0 bases, and 5 bases lay outside the gene matches. The CDR3 DNA is TGCGCCAGCAGCCAAGATTGGACTAGCGAAACCTACGAGCAGTACTTC. This translates into CASSQDWTSETYEQYF.

The chain uses TRBV6-1 and TRBJ1-3; D not certain. Trimming took 8 bases from V and 0 from J, leaving 11 bases between them. Germline CDR1 and CDR2: MNHNS and SASEGT. The CDR3 consists of 14 residues. In DNA, the CDR3 is TGTGCCAGCGCGGCCGGAGTCTCTGGAAACACCATATATTTT. The encoded protein is CASAAGVSGNTIYF.

The chain links TRBV27 to TRBJ2-1, with D possibly being TRBD1 or TRBD2 (5 bases each). This CDR3 is 14 amino acids long. V lost 4 bases and J lost 5, with 12 bases in between. From germline, CDR1 is MNHEY and CDR2 SMNVEV (reference sequence). The CDR3 region has the DNA TGTGCCAGCAGTTCCTCGGGACCTCACAATGAGCAGTTCTTC. This codes for CASSSSGPHNEQFF.

This chain connects TRBV4-2 to TRBJ2-3, with D uncertain. V lost 4 bases to trimming and J lost 6 bases, with 8 bases between them. Germline V gene sequence: CDR1 LGHNA, CDR2 YNFKEQ. CDR3 size: 12 residues. For the CDR3, the DNA is TGTGCCAGCAGCCTCCTTGGGGATACGCAGTATTTT. It specifies CASSLLGDTQYF.

The gene calls are TRBV27 and TRBJ2-2; D remains ambiguous. The CDR3 is made up of 13 amino acids. The V end was cut by 5 bases, the J end by 5 bases, with 9 bases between. Germline V gene lookup returns CDR1 MNHEY and CDR2 SMNVEV (reference sequence). The CDR3 sequence is CASSPSTTGELFF. The CDR3 DNA reads as TGTGCCAGCAGTCCATCCACAACCGGGGAGCTGTTTTTT.

The genes are TRBV27 and TRBJ2-1; 7 nucleotides agree with TRBD2. Germline CDR1 is MNHEY and CDR2 is SMNVEV (reference sequence). This CDR3 region has 16 residues. The trim removed 0 bases at V and 7 bases at J, leaving 9 bases unmatched. DNA of the CDR3: TGTGCCAGCAGTTTATCGGTGGGAGGGCCGGTGAATGAGCAGTTCTTC. It is translated as CASSLSVGGPVNEQFF.